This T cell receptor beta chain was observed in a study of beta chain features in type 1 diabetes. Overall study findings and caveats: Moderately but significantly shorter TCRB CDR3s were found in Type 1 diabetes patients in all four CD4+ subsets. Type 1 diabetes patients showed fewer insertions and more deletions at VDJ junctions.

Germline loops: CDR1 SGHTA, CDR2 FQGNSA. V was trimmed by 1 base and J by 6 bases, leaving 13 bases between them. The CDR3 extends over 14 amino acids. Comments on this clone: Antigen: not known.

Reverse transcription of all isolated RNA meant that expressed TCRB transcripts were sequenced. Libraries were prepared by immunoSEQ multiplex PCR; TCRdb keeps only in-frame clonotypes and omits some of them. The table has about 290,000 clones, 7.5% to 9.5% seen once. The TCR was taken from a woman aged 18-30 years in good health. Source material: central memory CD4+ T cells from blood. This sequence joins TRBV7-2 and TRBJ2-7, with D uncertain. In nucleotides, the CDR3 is TGTGCCAGCAGCTTAGAGGGATCTGTGGCCGAGCAGTACGTC. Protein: CASSLEGSVAEQYV.